The T cell receptor beta chain under discussion was sequenced for a study of T and B cells in COVID-19 patients. BIOMED2 TRB-A/B primer pools were used in multiplex TRB PCR. MiXCR was run by TCRdb on the multiplex PCR reads, yielding one entry per CDR3 protein. The sample carries about 4,100 distinct CDR3 sequences, around 25% recorded once. The CDR3 sequence is 17 residues long. V lost 6 bases and J lost 0; bases outside the gene matches: 12. Germline V gene sequence: CDR1 DFQATT, CDR2 SNEGSKA (reference sequence). From blood, roughly 220-550 ng of genomic DNA served as TRB template. Sample: blood. The chain is built from TRBV20-1 and TRBJ2-2, with 8 bases identical to TRBD2. The clonotype originates from a human donor with active COVID-19. The CDR3, as DNA: TGCAGTGCCGACCGTACTAGCGGAGTTTCGAACACCGGGGAGCTGTTTTTT. The encoded protein is CSADRTSGVSNTGELFF.